This TCR beta chain was documented in a study of blood T cell repertoires in COVID-19. Overall study context: The cDNA or gDNA used as material had been derived from T cells, B-cell-depleted T cells, or PBMCs.

The V gene lost 2 bases and the J gene lost 10 bases, with 15 bases spanning the gap. The CDR3 length is 13 residues. Germline V gives CDR1 SGDLS, CDR2 YYNGEE. As originally analysed: Nucleated cell counts were estimated from reference gene primer amplification. Assay used: immunoSEQ multiplex PCR; TCRdb lists only in-frame clones, some missing. Clone size and the V and J calls come from that table; the DNA yielded D and trimming. The repertoire holds over 80,000 clones, with about four fifths as singletons. The clonotype was recovered from a woman between 55 and 75 years old with acute or convalescent COVID-19. V and J are TRBV9 and TRBJ1-2; tentatively, D is TRBD1 (6 bases). Source material: peripheral blood. CDR3 nucleotides: TGTGCCAGCAGCGTCTCGACAGGAAAGGCCTACACCTTC. It codes for CASSVSTGKAYTF.